Included here is one TCR beta chain sequence, with context. No cognate antigen has been identified for it. The input lacks base qualities; no much larger clone sits a single base away. The CDR3 covers 15 residues, taking in both the cysteine and the phenylalanine. Of all the DNA, just the CDR3 is kept, 45 bases in frame from base 1. Via the germline V gene, CDR1 is SGHAT and CDR2 FQNNGV. V is trimmed back by 5 bases and J by 4 bases, and the junction contains 5 bases that no gene match accounts for. TCR beta CDR3 regions were amplified from RNA transcripts. For the first round of RT-PCR on the TCR CDR3, the HTBI primer set was used together with the Qiagen OneStep RT-PCR kit. Libraries were constructed in a second round of multiplex PCR, after which size selection and purification were carried out. Sequencing of the libraries was done on an Illumina HiSeq2000 using paired-end 100 bp reads. For the original study's pipeline: Raw data were processed with SOAPnuke, discarding reads with adapters, uncalled bases, mean Phred below 15, or no exact constant-primer or identifier match. COPE v1.2.5 was used to merge high-quality paired reads, and clonotypes were defined as unique nucleotide sequences. MiTCR v1.1 was used to align the clonotypes against IMGT TRBV, TRBD and TRBJ reference segments. Analysis was restricted to V-J combinations with a frequency above 0.0001, which covered 99.2% of repertoires. The TCS score was defined as the ratio of F50 (clonal expansion) to E x V (chaos), calculated using BLOSUM62-based TCRdist between CDR3 peptides within each V-J. Welch's t-statistics and random forest reduced around 520 V-J features to under 15, which were used in a naive Bayes classifier (R e1071). The raw public reads went through TCRdb reprocessing: fastp at Q25, MiXCR clone calling, in-frame beta chains kept. Rows merge per CDR3 protein into single entries with the most common DNA and genes. The authors' filters were not applied to this entry. The sample table contains approximately 430,000 distinct CDR3 sequences; only one count was recorded for roughly 15% of them. In total, the top ten clones hold about 13% of the sample.

Moderately to severely active disease, a Clinical Activity Score of at least 3, a NOSPECS grade of at least 4, and a duration under 3 months were present in ophthalmopathy patients. Any patient with an uncontrolled infection, another autoimmune disease, pregnancy or lactation was excluded. Diagnoses were established on the basis of clinical symptoms, serum thyroxine and TRAb, thyroid ultrasound, and orbital computed tomography. PBMCs were isolated from about 9 ml of fresh peripheral blood by Ficoll-Paque density gradient centrifugation. Total RNA was extracted using Trizol reagent, and RNA quality was assessed on an Agilent 2100 Bioanalyzer. The sample is drawn from a study of T cells in Graves' hyperthyroidism and ophthalmopathy (dated by TCRdb to between 2019 and 2020). About the investigation overall: Peripheral blood was sampled at the time of initial diagnosis, prior to any treatment. Prospective prediction of ophthalmopathy was tested in an independent validation cohort consisting of 18 hyperthyroidism patients and approximately 16 patients who later progressed to ophthalmopathy. Once sampling was done, hyperthyroidism patients were given methimazole at a starting dose of 30 mg daily, whereas ophthalmopathy patients were given high-dose intravenous methylprednisolone. Thyroid tissue and blood T-cell repertoires from six Graves' hyperthyroidism patients were also compared in the study. To identify distinguishing TCR V-J signatures, a discovery cohort of some 99 patients was used, comprising 43 with Graves' ophthalmopathy and under 60 with stable Graves' hyperthyroidism. The paper reports TCR Vbeta CDR3 sequencing of 135 peripheral blood samples: over 40 ophthalmopathy, roughly 74 hyperthyroidism and approximately 17 progressor patients. The 95 to 100 discovery patients were randomly divided into training and test sets at a 7:3 ratio.

Study-wide conclusions, independent of this receptor: No statistical method was used to fix the sample size in advance, and group allocation was not hidden from the investigators. In cross-validation, a model built on a 13 V-J signature told ophthalmopathy apart from stable hyperthyroidism with 85% to 90% sensitivity and approximately 81% specificity, and in testing the same model reached 80%/75%. Most expanded thyroid clonotypes (frequency above 0.001) were also detected in blood, suggesting blood repertoires may reflect thyroid immune responses. In validation, progression to ophthalmopathy was predicted by the model with approximately 67% sensitivity and 72.22% specificity, a median of approximately 6.5 months before onset.

Sequenced material: blood. This clonotype was obtained from a man aged 18 to 29 with Graves' ophthalmopathy. The chain couples TRBV11-2 to TRBJ1-5, with 10 bases matching TRBD1. The CDR3 here reads CASSAGTGANQPQHF. The nucleotide sequence reads as follows: TGTGCCAGCAGCGCCGGGACAGGGGCAAATCAGCCCCAGCATTTT.